The clone carrying this TCR beta chain was seen more than once but under ten times. The data belong to a study of blood T cells in healthy people across ages. A J-beta primer mix and a sample-barcoded 5' primer were used in a second PCR of roughly 6 to 11 cycles. TCRdb independently ran MiXCR on the 5' RACE reads; one entry per CDR3 protein. The sample contains around 1,000,000 distinct CDR3 sequences, 20% to 25% of which appear only once. PBMCs numbering at least 6 million were isolated per sample. Per germline, CDR1 SNHLY and CDR2 FYNNEI. This CDR3 has 14 residues. A further study also used this sample, focusing on T cells of mothers and their children. That publication notes: When mothers and children were related, their normalized repertoire overlap, which was always slightly higher, did not differ significantly from that of unrelated pairs.

The sequencing sample was made of blood. This chain links TRBV2 with TRBJ2-5, with a weak D call TRBD1 (6 bases). TRBJ2-7 explains the end of the DNA better; the J call may be wrong. The sequence came from a girl aged 2 to 9 in good health. The DNA for the CDR3 is TGTGCCAGCAATACTAAAAGGGGGTTGTACGAGCAGTACTTC. It is translated as CASNTKRGLYEQYF.